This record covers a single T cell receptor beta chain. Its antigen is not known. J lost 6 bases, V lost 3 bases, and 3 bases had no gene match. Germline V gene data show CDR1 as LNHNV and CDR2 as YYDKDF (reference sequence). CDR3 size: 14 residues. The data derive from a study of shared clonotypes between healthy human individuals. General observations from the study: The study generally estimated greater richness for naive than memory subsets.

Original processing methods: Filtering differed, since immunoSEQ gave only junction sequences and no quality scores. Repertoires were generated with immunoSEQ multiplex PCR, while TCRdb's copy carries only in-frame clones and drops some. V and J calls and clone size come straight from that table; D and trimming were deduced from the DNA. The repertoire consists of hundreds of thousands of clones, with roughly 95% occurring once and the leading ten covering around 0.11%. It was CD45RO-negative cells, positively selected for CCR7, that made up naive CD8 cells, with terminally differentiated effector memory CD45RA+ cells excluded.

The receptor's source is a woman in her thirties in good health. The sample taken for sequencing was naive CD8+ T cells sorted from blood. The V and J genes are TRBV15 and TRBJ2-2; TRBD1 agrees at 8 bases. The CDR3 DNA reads TGTGCCACCAGCAGGGACAGGGTCCCCGGGGAGCTGTTTTTT. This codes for CATSRDRVPGELFF.